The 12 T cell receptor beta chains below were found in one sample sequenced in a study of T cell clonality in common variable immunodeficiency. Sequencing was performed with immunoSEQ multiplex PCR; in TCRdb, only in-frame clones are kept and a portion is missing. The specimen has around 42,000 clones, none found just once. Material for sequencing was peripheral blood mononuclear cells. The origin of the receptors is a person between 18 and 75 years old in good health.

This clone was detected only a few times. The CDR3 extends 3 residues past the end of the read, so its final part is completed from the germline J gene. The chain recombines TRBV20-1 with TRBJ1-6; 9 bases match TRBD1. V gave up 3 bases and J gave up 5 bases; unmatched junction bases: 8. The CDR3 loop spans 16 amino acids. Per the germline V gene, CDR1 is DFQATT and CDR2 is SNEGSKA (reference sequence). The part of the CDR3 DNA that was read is TGCAGTGCTAGTTGGGGACAGGGCCGACATAATTCACCC. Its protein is CSASWGQGRHNSP. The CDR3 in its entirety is CSASWGQGRHNSPLHF.

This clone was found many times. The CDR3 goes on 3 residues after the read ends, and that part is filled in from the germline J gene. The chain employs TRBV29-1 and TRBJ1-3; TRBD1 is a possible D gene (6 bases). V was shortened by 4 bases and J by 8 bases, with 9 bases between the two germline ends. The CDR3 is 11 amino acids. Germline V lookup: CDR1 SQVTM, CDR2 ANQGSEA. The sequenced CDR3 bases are TGCAGCGTTGGAGGGGGAGACACC. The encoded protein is CSVGGGDT. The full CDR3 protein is CSVGGGDTIYF.

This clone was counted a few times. The sequenced part of the CDR3 DNA is TGTGCCAGCAGTAGGGGGGGCAGGAGAGATCAGCCG. As protein: CASSRGGRRDQP. The whole CDR3 is CASSRGGRRDQPQYF. The rearrangement links TRBV5-6 to TRBJ2-3; possible D gene TRBD2, 7 bases. The sequence runs out 3 residues before the end of the CDR3; the remainder is reconstructed from the germline J gene. From germline, CDR1 is SGHDT and CDR2 YYEEEE. The CDR3 extends over 15 amino acids.

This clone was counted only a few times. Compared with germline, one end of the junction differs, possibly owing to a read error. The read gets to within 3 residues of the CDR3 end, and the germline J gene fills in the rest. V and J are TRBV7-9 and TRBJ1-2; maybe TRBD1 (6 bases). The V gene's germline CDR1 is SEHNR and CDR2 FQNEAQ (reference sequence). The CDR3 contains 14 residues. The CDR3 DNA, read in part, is TGTTCCAGCAGTCCGCTGGCAGGGGTTCGAGGC. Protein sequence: CSSSPLAGVRG. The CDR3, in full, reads CSSSPLAGVRGYTF.

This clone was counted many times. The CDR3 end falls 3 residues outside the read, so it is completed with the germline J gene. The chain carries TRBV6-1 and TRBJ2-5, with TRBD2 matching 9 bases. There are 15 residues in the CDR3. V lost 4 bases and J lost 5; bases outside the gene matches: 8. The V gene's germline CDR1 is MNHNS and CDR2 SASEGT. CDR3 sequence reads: CASSGGGGAVETQYF. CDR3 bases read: TGTGCCAGCAGTGGAGGCGGGGGGGCCGTGGAGACC.

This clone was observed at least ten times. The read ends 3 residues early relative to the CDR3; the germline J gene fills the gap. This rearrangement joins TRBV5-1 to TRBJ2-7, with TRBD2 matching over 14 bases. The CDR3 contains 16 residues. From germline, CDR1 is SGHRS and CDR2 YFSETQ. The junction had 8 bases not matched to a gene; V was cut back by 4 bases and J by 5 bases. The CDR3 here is CASSPGLAGGPDEQYF. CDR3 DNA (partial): TGCGCCAGCAGCCCCGGACTAGCGGGAGGACCGGACGAG.

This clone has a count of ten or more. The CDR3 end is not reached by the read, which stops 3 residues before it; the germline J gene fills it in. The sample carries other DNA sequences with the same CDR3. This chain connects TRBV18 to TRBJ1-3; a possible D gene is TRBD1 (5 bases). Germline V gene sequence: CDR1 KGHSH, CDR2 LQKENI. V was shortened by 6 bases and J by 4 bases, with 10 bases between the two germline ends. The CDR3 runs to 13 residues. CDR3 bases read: TGTGCCAGCTCCCAGGGAGACGGAAACACC. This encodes CASSQGDGNT. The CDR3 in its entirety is CASSQGDGNTIYF. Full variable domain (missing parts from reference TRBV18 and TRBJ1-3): NAGVMQNPRHLVRRRGQEARLRCSPMKGHSHVYWYRQLPEEGLKFMVYLQKENIIDESGMPKERFSAEFPKEGPSILRIQQVVRGDSAAYFCASSQGDGNTIYFGEGSWLTVV.

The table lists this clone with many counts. The CDR3 DNA, read in part, is TGCAGTGCTAGAGATGAAGGGCCGGGACTAATACAAGAGACC. This codes for CSARDEGPGLIQET. The complete CDR3 protein is CSARDEGPGLIQETQYF. The gene calls are TRBV20-1 and TRBJ2-5; 7 bases align to TRBD2. Coverage ceases 3 residues before the CDR3 finishes, and the germline J gene fills in the end. The CDR3 extends over 17 amino acids. With 0 bases clipped from V and 2 bases from J, the junction kept 12 bases outside the gene matches. The germline CDR1 and CDR2 sequences are DFQATT and SNEGSKA (reference sequence).

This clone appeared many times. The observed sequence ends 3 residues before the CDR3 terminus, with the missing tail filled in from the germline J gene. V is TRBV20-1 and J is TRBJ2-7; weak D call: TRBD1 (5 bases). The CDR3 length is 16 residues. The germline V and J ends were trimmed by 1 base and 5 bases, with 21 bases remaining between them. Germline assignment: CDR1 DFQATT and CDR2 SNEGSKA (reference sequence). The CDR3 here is CSARVVVWGMSDEQYF. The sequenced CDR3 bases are TGCAGTGCTAGAGTTGTTGTTTGGGGCATGTCCGACGAG.

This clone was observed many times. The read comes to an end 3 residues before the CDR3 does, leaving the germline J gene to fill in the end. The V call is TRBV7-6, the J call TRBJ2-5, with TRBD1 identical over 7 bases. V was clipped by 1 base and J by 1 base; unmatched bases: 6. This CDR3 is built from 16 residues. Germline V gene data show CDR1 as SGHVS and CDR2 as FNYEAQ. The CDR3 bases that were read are TGTGCCAGCAGCTTAGATCGGACAGGAGCCCAAGAGACC. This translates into CASSLDRTGAQET. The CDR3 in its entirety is CASSLDRTGAQETQYF.

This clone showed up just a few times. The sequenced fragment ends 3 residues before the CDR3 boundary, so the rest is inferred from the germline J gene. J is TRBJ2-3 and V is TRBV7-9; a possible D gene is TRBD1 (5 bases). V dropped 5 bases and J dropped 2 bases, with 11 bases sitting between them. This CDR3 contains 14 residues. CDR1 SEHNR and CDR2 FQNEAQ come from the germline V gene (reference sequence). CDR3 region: CASSRPGHTDTQYF. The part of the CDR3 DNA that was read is TGTGCCAGCAGCCGCCCAGGACACACAGATACG.

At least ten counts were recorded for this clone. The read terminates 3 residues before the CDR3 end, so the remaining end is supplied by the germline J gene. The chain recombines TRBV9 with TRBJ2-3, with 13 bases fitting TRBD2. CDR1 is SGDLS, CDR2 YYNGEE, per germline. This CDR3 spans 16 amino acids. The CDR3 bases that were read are TGTGCCAGCAGCGTGGGGACTAGCGGGAACCAAGAGACG. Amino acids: CASSVGTSGNQET. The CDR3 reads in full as CASSVGTSGNQETQYF.